This T cell receptor (beta chain) originates from a study of shared clonotypes between healthy human individuals. Across the study: Each donor had three CD4 naive, three CD4 memory, two CD8 naive and one CD8 memory plate. Study-wide findings and caveats: Blood was the only sampled material, and tissue repertoires likely differ. Represented diversity, genetic and exposure-history alike, was limited by few donors. Investigators expected sequencing depth to affect clonotype sharing among donors.

Here immunoSEQ multiplex PCR was the method, and the copy in TCRdb shows in-frame clones only, minus some. Among about 1.5 million clones, roughly 96% were seen once, and the ten largest hold approximately 1.2%. Of note for this clone: Its matching antigen is unknown.

The CDR3 extends over 15 amino acids. CDR1 and CDR2 from the germline V gene are MDHEN and SYDVKM. V was shortened by 5 bases and J by 7 bases, with 20 bases between the two germline ends. The receptor was isolated from a man aged 25-40 years in good health. The material sequenced was naive CD4+ T cells sorted from blood. Subset defined: CD45RA+ positively selected. The chain couples TRBV28 to TRBJ1-2; D perhaps matches TRBD1 (6 bases). CDR3 loop: CASSLTPTGLGGYTF. The CDR3 bases are TGTGCCAGCAGTCTTACACCGACAGGCCTGGGTGGCTACACCTTC.